This paragraph covers one T cell receptor (beta chain) sequence. The data were taken from a study of T cell changes during pregnancy in multiple sclerosis. The protocol was immunoSEQ multiplex PCR, while the TCRdb copy is restricted to in-frame clones and leaves out a portion. Of 50,000 to 60,000 clones detected, around nine tenths appear once; the ten largest clones hold roughly 2.1%. This specimen consisted of peripheral blood, obtained in the first trimester of pregnancy. This TCR derives from a female donor in good health, enrolled as a control in a pregnancy study.

CDR3 loop: CASSQEFSGDRGMSWEQFF. The CDR3 DNA reads TGTGCCAGCAGCCAAGAATTTTCCGGGGACAGGGGGATGAGCTGGGAGCAGTTCTTC. The rearrangement joins TRBV4-2 to TRBJ2-1; 11 nucleotides match TRBD1. Trimming at V came to 0 bases and at J to 10 bases, leaving 17 bases not matched to a gene. This CDR3 has 19 residues. Germline loops: CDR1 LGHNA, CDR2 YNFKEQ.